These 29 T cell receptor beta chains came from one sample sequenced in a study of tumor-infiltrating lymphocytes in primary liver carcinoma. Synthesis of TCR beta cDNA was carried out from about 540 ng total RNA with a constant-region primer. TCR beta libraries came from three nested multiplex PCR rounds using slightly modified ARM-PCR. The first two PCR rounds used TRBV1-TRBV30 forward primers with a C-beta reverse primer, 9 to 11 cycles each. TCRdb recomputed calls from the multiplex PCR reads with MiXCR, one row per CDR3 protein. The sample lists about 21,000 distinct CDR3 sequences; over 65% were seen once. Each 20-30 mg portion of unsorted bulk tissue served as the source for co-extraction of RNA and DNA. Sequencing was performed on liver tumor tissue from sampling region 1. The subset was: tumor region T1, superior pole. These receptors all stem from a man aged 35 to 55 with primary liver carcinoma and hepatitis B virus infection.

There are a few counts of this clonotype. At one end the junction does not follow the germline gene, possibly because of a read error. The chain is built from TRBV11-2 and TRBJ1-4; D is ambiguous. Germline values: CDR1 SGHAT, CDR2 FQNNGV. The CDR3 extends over 16 amino acids. CDR3 loop: CGSSETPGGTNERLFF. Here the CDR3 DNA reads TGTGGCAGCAGCGAGACTCCAGGAGGAACAAATGAGAGACTGTTTTTT.

The chain combines TRBV24-1 with TRBJ2-3, with D unresolved. Germline V gene sequence: CDR1 KGHDR, CDR2 SFDVKD. The CDR3 is 12 amino acids. CDR3 amino acids: CDISSRTNTQYF. The DNA for the CDR3 is TGTGACATCAGTAGTAGGACCAATACGCAGTATTTT.

Sample share makes this clonotype medium-sized. The V and J genes are TRBV7-8 and TRBJ1-3; D is uncertain. The ends were cut back, 6 bases at V and 0 bases at J, with 12 bases in the middle. The CDR3 extends over 15 amino acids. The germline V gene has CDR1 SGHVS and CDR2 FQNEAQ. CDR3 amino acids: CASRSDTYSGNTIYF. CDR3 coding DNA: TGTGCCAGCAGAAGCGACACGTACTCTGGAAACACCATATATTTT.

CDR3: CAISGMELNEQFF. CDR3 DNA sequence: TGTGCCATCAGCGGCATGGAGCTAAATGAGCAGTTCTTC. This chain uses TRBV10-3 with TRBJ2-1; D call uncertain. V shed 6 bases and J shed 7 bases, with 13 bases lying between them. Per the germline V gene, CDR1 is ENHRY and CDR2 is SYGVKD. The CDR3 spans 13 residues.

Regarding this clonotype: No conserved phenylalanine or tryptophan is present at the end of the CDR3, so a read error is the likely explanation. This chain links TRBV6-2 or TRBV6-3 with TRBJ2-2, with 10 bases fitting TRBD2. There are 16 residues in the CDR3. The germline V gene encodes CDR1 MNHEY and CDR2 SVGEGT. CDR3 coding DNA: TGTGTCAGCAGTTATCGGCTAGCGGGAGCCGACGGGGAACTGTTTCTT. It translates to CVSSYRLAGADGELFL.

Of note for this clonotype: A much larger clone is a single base away; this may be a read error. The V call is TRBV7-9, the J call TRBJ2-5, with TRBD1 as a possible D gene (6 bases). This CDR3 comprises 12 residues. Germline CDR1 and CDR2: SEHNR and FQNEAQ (reference sequence). This chain's CDR3 is CAGSPDRLTLYF. The CDR3 DNA reads TGTGCCGGCAGCCCCGACAGGTTGACCCTGTACTTC.

The rearrangement links TRBV11-2 to TRBJ1-3; perhaps TRBD1 as D (5 bases). V lost 3 bases, J lost 2 bases, and 14 bases lay in between. The germline V gene encodes CDR1 SGHAT and CDR2 FQNNGV. This CDR3 is 16 amino acids long. The CDR3 here is CASSLSGVSPGNTIYF. CDR3 DNA: TGTGCCAGCAGCTTGTCGGGGGTCAGTCCTGGAAACACCATATATTTT.

This clonotype is judged large. The chain combines TRBV11-3 with TRBJ2-1; 8 nucleotides align to TRBD2. Germline assignment: CDR1 SGHNT and CDR2 YENEEA. This CDR3 is built from 15 residues. The ends lost 5 bases at V and 7 bases at J; junction bases unmatched: 10. The CDR3: CASSAGTREINEQFF. CDR3 DNA sequence: TGTGCCAGCAGCGCCGGGACTAGAGAGATTAATGAGCAGTTCTTC.

A note on this clonotype: Since a much larger clone is just one base distant, this may be a read error. This chain connects TRBV9 to TRBJ1-1, with a weak D call TRBD1 (5 bases). Trimming pared 0 bases from V and 5 bases from J, leaving 20 bases between. Germline CDR1 reads SGDLS; CDR2 reads YYNGEE. The CDR3 runs to 17 residues. Here the CDR3 reads CASSVGVGIGKGTEAFF. The CDR3 DNA reads as TGTGCCAGCAGCGTAGGCGTGGGGATCGGAAAGGGGACTGAAGCTTTCTTT.

This clonotype was recorded only once. Given the absence of the conserved phenylalanine or tryptophan at the CDR3 end, a read error is likely. The limits of the CDR3 on the DNA are not certain, so only TCRdb's listed CDR3 is given. The chain employs TRBV11-2 and TRBJ2-2; the table calls TRBD2, which could not be checked here. CDR1 and CDR2 from the germline V gene are SGHAT and FQNNGV. The CDR3 length is 17 residues, termini included. The CDR3 reads CASSLVLGGANTGGLSL.

With respect to this clonotype: Here the CDR3 omits its conserved ending phenylalanine or tryptophan, so a read error is the likely source. The DNA is left out, because the CDR3 cannot be placed on it with certainty; the CDR3 is given as TCRdb lists it. The chain couples TRBV5-4 to TRBJ1-1; the table names TRBD1, a call not compared with the DNA. Looked up from germline, CDR1 is SGHNT and CDR2 is YYREEE (reference sequence). The CDR3 totals 16 residues, both ends included. This CDR3 is CASSLGRGGTNTESFY.

In regard to this clonotype: An end of the junction differs from the germline gene, which may be a read error. The rearrangement links TRBV12-3 or TRBV12-4 to TRBJ1-5; the D is unclear. This CDR3 comprises 15 residues. This CDR3 reads CASSFEQGSNRPQHF. In nucleotides, the CDR3 is TGTGCCAGTAGTTTTGAGCAAGGAAGCAATCGGCCCCAGCATTTT.

This clonotype came up many times. V gene TRBV11-2 combines with J gene TRBJ2-1; D assignment may be TRBD1 or TRBD2 (5 bases each). The germline CDR1 and CDR2 sequences are SGHAT and FQNNGV. The CDR3 length is 15 residues. Trimming left V 1 base short and J 7 bases short, with 14 bases between. CDR3 nucleotide sequence: TGTGCCAGCAGCTTAGCTCGGGGCCCGATGAATGAGCAGTTCTTC. Its protein is CASSLARGPMNEQFF. Full variable domain (rest looked up from reference TRBV11-2 and TRBJ2-1): EAGVAQSPRYKIIEKRQSVAFWCNPISGHATLYWYQQILGQGPKLLIQFQNNGVVDDSQLPKDRFSAERLKGVDSTLKIQPAKLEDSAVYLCASSLARGPMNEQFFGPGTRLTVL.

In the case of this clonotype: No conserved phenylalanine or tryptophan is present at the end of the CDR3, so a read error is the likely explanation. V is TRBV6-2 or TRBV6-3 and J is TRBJ1-5; 7 bases map to TRBD1. The CDR3 sequence is 17 residues long. With V trimmed by 7 bases and J by 0 bases, 12 bases remained unmatched. Looked up from germline, CDR1 is MNHEY and CDR2 is SVGEGT. DNA of the CDR3: TGTGCCAGCACCCCTACAGAGGGGGCCTATAGCAATCAGCCCCAGCATCTG. Amino acid sequence: CASTPTEGAYSNQPQHL.

Note on this clonotype: An end of the junction does not agree with germline; a read error may underlie this. The chain couples TRBV10-3 to TRBJ1-5, with D hard to call. The CDR3 consists of 14 residues. The germline V gene has CDR1 ENHRY and CDR2 SYGVKD. The CDR3 protein is CAICEYEGDKPQHF. CDR3 nucleotide sequence: TGTGCCATCTGTGAGTATGAGGGCGATAAGCCCCAACATTTT.

This clonotype has more than one count but fewer than ten. Given a much more abundant clone one base away, this may be a read error. Since no conserved phenylalanine or tryptophan closes the CDR3, a read error is the likely cause. This chain uses TRBV11-2 with TRBJ2-5; D call uncertain. This CDR3 is 15 amino acids long. Trimming removed 7 bases at V and 5 bases at J, with 20 bases between. The germline gives CDR1 SGHAT, CDR2 FQNNGV. The CDR3 DNA follows: TGTGCCAGCACCTCAATCCGGGTGTTAAAGGAGACCCAGTACATC. This translates into CASTSIRVLKETQYI.

Points on this clonotype: This likely comes from a read error, as the CDR3 has no conserved phenylalanine or tryptophan at its end. The chain uses TRBV11-2 and TRBJ1-1, with 7 bases aligning to TRBD1. The germline V gene encodes CDR1 SGHAT and CDR2 FQNNGV. The CDR3 is made up of 16 amino acids. This CDR3 is CTSSPSRGLVNIEAFI. CDR3 DNA sequence: TGTACCAGCAGCCCATCCAGGGGGTTGGTGAACATTGAAGCTTTCATC.

On this clonotype: The conserved phenylalanine or tryptophan is not found at the CDR3 terminus, so this likely reflects a read error. This chain uses TRBV11-2 with TRBJ2-1, with D possibly being TRBD1 (6 bases). This CDR3 is built from 13 residues. V dropped 5 bases and J dropped 12 bases, with 17 bases sitting between them. Germline-derived CDR1 and CDR2 are SGHAT and FQNNGV. The DNA of the CDR3 is TGTGCCAGCAGCCCCGATAGGGGGAGTGCGCAGTTCCTC. As protein: CASSPDRGSAQFL.

About this clonotype itself: Sequence at one end of the junction differs from germline and may be a read error. J is TRBJ2-3 and V is TRBV12-3 or TRBV12-4, with 10 bases that match TRBD1. The CDR3 consists of 16 residues. The DNA for the CDR3 is TGTGCTAGCAGTCCGAGGACAGGGGGTGTAACTGATATGCAGTATTTT. Translated: CASSPRTGGVTDMQYF.

Worth noting for this clonotype: Sequence at one end of the junction differs from germline and may be a read error. The chain uses TRBV10-3 and TRBJ2-3; TRBD1 is a possible D gene (6 bases). Germline lookup yields CDR1 ENHRY and CDR2 SYGVKD. This CDR3 is built from 17 residues. The CDR3 reads CAISGSGEIITEDTQYF. DNA of the CDR3: TGTGCCATCAGTGGGTCAGGGGAAATAATTACAGAAGATACGCAGTACTTT.

The chain joins TRBV6-5 to TRBJ2-7, with D possibly matching TRBD1 (6 bases). The CDR3 covers 15 residues. In germline, CDR1 is MNHEY, CDR2 SVGAGI. CDR3 sequence reads: CVNSYKDSSSYEQYF. DNA for the CDR3: TGTGTCAACAGTTACAAGGACAGCAGCTCCTACGAGCAGTACTTC.

This clonotype is deemed medium-sized. The chain combines TRBV6-2 or TRBV6-3 with TRBJ2-7, with 11 bases aligning to TRBD2. The CDR3 extends over 15 amino acids. V shed 6 bases and J 3 bases; nucleotides not matched to a gene: 7. Germline CDR1 reads MNHEY; CDR2 reads SVGEGT. CDR3 nucleotide sequence: TGTGCCAGCAGCCGGCGGACTAGCGGGCACTACGAGCAGTACTTC. Encoded protein: CASSRRTSGHYEQYF.

In this sample, this clonotype turned up a few times. This chain uses TRBV4-1 with TRBJ2-5; D is unresolved. Trimming removed 0 bases from V and 1 base from J, with 9 bases in between. CDR1 is MGHRA, CDR2 YSYEKL, per germline. The CDR3 is made up of 15 amino acids. The CDR3 DNA sequence: TGCGCCAGCAGCCAAGATACGAACGGCCAAGAGACCCAGTACTTC. Its translation: CASSQDTNGQETQYF.

In regard to this clonotype: Mismatch with germline at one junction end may stem from a read error. J is TRBJ1-2 and V is TRBV7-9; D uncertain. CDR1 and CDR2 from the germline V gene are SEHNR and FQNEAQ (reference sequence). The CDR3 has 13 residues. Written as DNA, the CDR3 is TGTGCCGGCAGCTTAAGACCAATGGGTGGCTACGCCTTC. It is translated as CAGSLRPMGGYAF.

Remarks on this clonotype: Mismatch with germline at one junction end may stem from a read error. V usage is TRBV11-2 and J usage is TRBJ1-6, with D unclear. There are 16 residues in the CDR3. CDR1 and CDR2 (germline): SGHAT, FQNNGV. The CDR3 DNA follows: TGTGCCACCAGCTTAGATTTTAGCAGCCAATTCAGAACCCACCACTTT. Protein: CATSLDFSSQFRTHHF.

This clonotype is termed medium-sized. The chain is built from TRBV6-5 and TRBJ2-2, with a possible D match to TRBD1 (5 bases). V was clipped by 6 bases and J by 3 bases, with 11 bases between them. From germline, CDR1 is MNHEY and CDR2 SVGAGI. The CDR3 has 14 amino acids. The CDR3 here is CASRAGKDTGELFF. The DNA for the CDR3 is TGTGCCAGCAGGGCAGGGAAGGACACCGGGGAGCTGTTTTTT.

This clonotype was detected ten times or more. This chain links TRBV29-1 with TRBJ2-1, with D possibly matching TRBD2 (5 bases). The germline V gene has CDR1 SQVTM and CDR2 ANQGSEA. The CDR3 covers 13 residues. Trimming took 8 bases from V and 10 from J, leaving 21 bases between them. CDR3 in DNA: TGCAGCTTTGTCATGGCGGGCCCGGGGGAGCAGTTCTTC. Translation gives CSFVMAGPGEQFF.

This clonotype was seen only once. One end of the junction fails to match germline, which may point to a read error. The V and J genes are TRBV7-2 and TRBJ2-1; D call uncertain. Germline CDR1 is SGHTA and CDR2 is FQGNSA. CDR3 length: 16 amino acids. CDR3 in DNA: TGCGCCAGCAGCTCTGGGCATGGGTGGTCCTACAATGAGCAGTTCTTC. Encoded protein: CASSSGHGWSYNEQFF.

This clonotype occurred once. This chain connects TRBV7-9 to TRBJ1-2; D uncertain. Germline lookup yields CDR1 SEHNR and CDR2 FQNEAQ (reference sequence). V lost 5 bases and J 5 bases, leaving 18 bases between the germline ends. This CDR3 has 15 residues. CDR3 region: CASSPEGLSQYGYTF. Written as DNA, the CDR3 is TGTGCCAGCAGCCCCGAGGGCCTGTCCCAGTATGGCTACACCTTC.